The 17 T cell receptor beta chains below were found in one sample sequenced in a study of identical twins (dated by TCRdb to 2016 to 2017). The library relied on 5' RACE. The run used an Illumina HiSeq 2000. Clones were called with MiXCR by TCRdb after fastp trimmed the public reads at Q25, and only in-frame beta chains were retained. Rows matching on CDR3 protein sequence are summarized as one entry with the most common DNA and genes. Present in this sample are some 1,700,000 distinct CDR3 sequences, about 32% of which were seen just once. About 0.27% of the sample comes from the top ten. The sequenced sample consisted of cord blood. These receptor sequences come from a newborn girl in good health.

This sequence joins TRBV12-3 or TRBV12-4 and TRBJ2-3; possible D gene TRBD2, 5 bases. The CDR3 covers 14 residues. Between the trimmed V and J ends, which lost 2 bases and 6 bases, there was a span of 12 bases. The CDR3 coding sequence is TGTGCCAGCAGTTTAATGGTCCCGGGGGATACGCAGTATTTT. It specifies CASSLMVPGDTQYF.

The chain links TRBV30 to TRBJ1-5, with D unresolved. The CDR3 extends over 15 amino acids. Germline lookup yields CDR1 GTSNPN and CDR2 SVGIG (reference sequence). V dropped 0 bases and J dropped 3 bases, with 12 bases sitting between them. The CDR3: CAWSVLGLDNQPQHF. CDR3 in DNA: TGTGCCTGGAGTGTACTGGGCCTGGACAATCAGCCCCAGCATTTT.

The gene calls are TRBV6-1 and TRBJ1-2; tentatively, D is TRBD1 (6 bases). V was clipped by 10 bases and J by 5 bases, with 20 bases between them. The CDR3 consists of 14 residues. Germline CDR1 is MNHNS and CDR2 is SASEGT. The DNA for the CDR3 is TGTGCCACGGCTAACAGGGAAAGGGGGTATGGCTACACCTTC. It specifies CATANRERGYGYTF.

This clonotype appeared a few times. This rearrangement joins TRBV20-1 to TRBJ2-1; TRBD2 aligns across 14 bases. Judging by the DNA end, TRBJ2-7 fits better; the J call may be wrong. CDR1 and CDR2 (germline): DFQATT, SNEGSKA (reference sequence). The length of the CDR3 is 16 residues. DNA of the CDR3: TGCAGTGCCGACCCCGGACTAGCGGGGGGCTACAATGAGCAGTACTTC. Protein product: CSADPGLAGGYNEQYF.

The chain joins TRBV3-1 to TRBJ2-1, with 8 bases aligning to TRBD2. The CDR3 totals 15 residues. CDR1 and CDR2 (germline): LGHDT, YNNKEL (reference sequence). Trimming removed 5 bases from V and 7 bases from J; junction bases left unmatched: 10. CDR3 residues: CASSVLAEGVNEQFF. In DNA form, the CDR3 reads TGTGCCAGCAGCGTACTAGCGGAGGGGGTGAATGAGCAGTTCTTC.

This clonotype was detected only a few times. This rearrangement joins TRBV7-2 to TRBJ2-3; 7 nucleotides align to TRBD2. With 0 bases clipped from V and 2 bases from J, the junction kept 5 bases outside the gene matches. The CDR3 has 16 residues. Germline-derived CDR1 and CDR2 are SGHTA and FQGNSA. CDR3 bases: TGTGCCAGCAGCTTAGCGGGGGGACTATACACAGATACGCAGTATTTT. Protein product: CASSLAGGLYTDTQYF.

This clonotype has only a few counts. The V call is TRBV7-9, the J call TRBJ2-5, with 7 bases identical to TRBD2. The V gene's germline CDR1 is SEHNR and CDR2 FQNEAQ (reference sequence). J was trimmed by 1 base and V by 0 bases; bases with no gene match: 5. The CDR3 is made up of 16 amino acids. In nucleotides, the CDR3 is TGTGCCAGCAGCTTAGCGCTAACGGGGGGCCAAGAGACCCAGTACTTC. It is translated as CASSLALTGGQETQYF.

A few counts support this clonotype. The V and J genes are TRBV10-3 and TRBJ1-2; tentative D call: TRBD1 (5 bases). Trimming removed 3 bases at V and 6 bases at J, with 8 bases between. Germline V gene sequence: CDR1 ENHRY, CDR2 SYGVKD. The CDR3 runs 12 residues. For the CDR3, the DNA is TGTGCCATCAGTGACAGGGAGAATGGCTACACCTTC. Its protein is CAISDRENGYTF.

Points on this clonotype: A much larger clonotype is one base distant, so this may be a read error. The genes are TRBV6-2 or TRBV6-3 and TRBJ2-4, with 10 bases matching TRBD2. Germline CDR1 and CDR2: MNHEY and SVGEGT. This CDR3 spans 15 amino acids. For the CDR3, the DNA is TGTGCCAGCGGGCAAACTAGCGGGGCCAAAAACACTCAGTACTTC. This gives the protein CASGQTSGAKNTQYF.

The table lists this clonotype with a few counts. This chain uses TRBV5-5 with TRBJ2-1, with D perhaps TRBD2 (5 bases). The CDR3 runs to 13 residues. Germline V lookup: CDR1 SGHKS, CDR2 YYEKEE (reference sequence). Deletions cut 5 bases from V and 5 bases from J, with 11 bases between. The CDR3 spells CASSSDGNNEQFF. For the CDR3, the DNA is TGTGCCAGCAGTTCGGACGGGAACAATGAGCAGTTCTTC.

This clonotype has a handful of counts. This sequence joins TRBV9 and TRBJ2-7; D is undetermined. The CDR3 length is 16 residues. Germline V gives CDR1 SGDLS, CDR2 YYNGEE. V gave up 1 base and J gave up 0 bases, with 14 bases separating them. CDR3 in DNA: TGTGCCAGCAGCGTATGTGCCAGCCAACTCTCCTACGAGCAGTACTTC. Amino acid sequence: CASSVCASQLSYEQYF.

Here the CDR3 reads CASRTDGFNEKLFF. CDR3 coding DNA: TGTGCCAGCAGGACGGACGGGTTTAATGAAAAACTGTTTTTT. The J gene is TRBJ1-4, the V gene TRBV6-5; D is unclear. CDR1 MNHEY and CDR2 SVGAGI come from the germline V gene. V lost 6 bases to trimming and J lost 4 bases, with 12 bases between them. The CDR3 extends over 14 amino acids.

This clonotype was observed a single time. The chain has TRBV20-1 and TRBJ2-3; TRBD2 matches 10 bases. This CDR3 has 16 residues. Trimming removed 0 bases from V and 6 bases from J; junction bases left unmatched: 9. Germline V gene sequence: CDR1 DFQATT, CDR2 SNEGSKA (reference sequence). CDR3 nucleotide sequence: TGCAGTGCTAGAGATGGAGCGGGAGGGCCGAGGGATACGCAGTATTTT. Translated, it gives CSARDGAGGPRDTQYF.

The chain is built from TRBV4-2 and TRBJ2-1, with D possibly TRBD2 on 5 matching bases. V was clipped by 4 bases and J by 0 bases, with 13 bases between them. Germline V CDR1 and CDR2: LGHNA, YNFKEQ. The CDR3 loop spans 16 amino acids. CDR3 DNA: TGTGCCAGCAGCCGCAGCGGATACCTCTCCTACAATGAGCAGTTCTTC. Protein sequence: CASSRSGYLSYNEQFF.

The V gene is TRBV5-1, the J gene TRBJ2-7; the D is unclear. V lost 0 bases to trimming and J lost 1 base, with 11 bases between them. CDR3 size: 15 residues. Germline V gene data show CDR1 as SGHRS and CDR2 as YFSETQ. The chain's CDR3 is CASSLEFPTSYEQYF. CDR3 sequence (DNA): TGCGCCAGCAGCTTGGAGTTTCCAACTTCCTACGAGCAGTACTTC.

With regard to this clonotype: A much larger clone differs by one base, so this may be a read error. The chain uses TRBV20-1 and TRBJ2-5, with D maybe TRBD1 (5 bases). Trimming removed 6 bases from V and 11 bases from J, with 16 bases in between. CDR3 length equals 11 residues. The germline V gene has CDR1 DFQATT and CDR2 SNEGSKA (reference sequence). Here the CDR3 DNA reads TGCAGTGCCCAAAGGGGCAATGAGCAGTACTTC. Protein product: CSAQRGNEQYF.

This clonotype was counted only a few times. V and J are TRBV12-5 and TRBJ2-3, with D perhaps matching TRBD2 (6 bases). This CDR3 spans 13 amino acids. The germline V gene encodes CDR1 LGHNT and CDR2 FRNRAP. Here the CDR3 reads CASGPGRTDTQYF. For the CDR3, the DNA is TGTGCCAGCGGGCCGGGTCGCACAGATACGCAGTATTTT.